This entry features one TCR beta chain sequence. Its antigen specificity is not known. Qualities for individual bases were not recorded, and no much larger clone is one base off. V is pared back by 3 bases and J by 1 base, with 12 bases lying between the germline termini. The cysteine opens and the phenylalanine closes a CDR3 of 15 amino acids. The CDR3 DNA has 45 bases and is translated from base 1. According to the germline V gene (reference sequence), CDR1 reads SEHNR and CDR2 reads FQNEAQ. At one collaborating source in Seattle, patients were enrolled during active infection and were followed longitudinally through the course of disease. Whole blood was collected in K2EDTA tubes by collaborating institutions according to the institutions' own protocols. For TCRbeta analysis, collaborator samples were shipped as frozen whole blood, as isolated PBMCs, or as DNA extracted from either sample type.

This sample is part of a study of blood T cell repertoires in COVID-19 (dated by TCRdb to the early 2020s). A note on the overall study: Samples covering the acute and convalescent phases of COVID-19 were provided by collaborators in the United States, Italy and Spain. The material from the prospective study consisted of cDNA or gDNA derived from T cells, B-cell-depleted T cells, or PBMCs. Deeply sampled blood TCRbeta repertoires from subjects exposed to, actively infected with, or recovered from COVID-19 were included in the dataset. A freely available public database, intended as a resource for researchers studying the immune response to SARS-CoV-2, is where the repertoires were released. The samples were drawn from two sources: the first 160 participants of the ongoing ImmuneRACE study, and over 950 subjects contributed by 6 global collaborators. The sample metadata nearly always contained a de-identified subject ID, COVID-19 status, age in years and sex. Where available, HLA class I and class II types were taken from metadata supplied by the sample provider and were not determined by assay-based typing.

TCRbeta CDR3 regions were amplified from genomic DNA by means of the immunoSEQ Assay, a bias-controlled multiplex PCR. The authors' analysis ran thus. The number of nucleated cells in each sample was estimated by amplification of reference gene primers within the assay. To quantify the absolute abundance of each unique TCRbeta CDR3 rearrangement, sequence reads were collapsed and filtered. For each sample, productive Simpson clonality was calculated as the square root of Simpson's diversity index across productive rearrangements. Sourced from immuneACCESS, this table was stored by TCRdb with only in-frame sequences that have V and J called. A share of the clones is absent; for the studies checked, an unresolved V gene accounts for under half, and the remainder has no known explanation. The V and J calls and the clone size are those of that table, but D and trimming were determined from the DNA. This sample gives under 250,000 clones in total; around 90% of them show up just once. The top ten clonotypes cover roughly 2.6% of the sample.

Broad study findings and their caveats: How much clinical and demographic metadata was included differed by source and by participant, and the metadata was provided uncurated.

Rearrangement joined TRBV7-9 to TRBJ1-2; TRBD1 is a weak D gene call, 5 bases matching. The clonotype was recovered from a young man with COVID-19, enrolled during active disease. Sequenced sample: peripheral blood. The bases are TGTGCCAGCAGCTTTCCGGACAAACGTAACTATGGCTACACCTTC. The resulting protein is CASSFPDKRNYGYTF.